What follows are 6 T cell receptor beta chains derived from one specimen sequenced in a study of blood T cell repertoires in COVID-19. Clones were read by immunoSEQ multiplex PCR, and TCRdb kept only the in-frame ones, dropping some. The repertoire holds roughly 51,000 clones, with around 85% as singletons. Sequences were obtained from peripheral blood. These receptors all come from a woman of 80 years or more with acute or convalescent COVID-19.

This chain links TRBV19 with TRBJ1-4; 8 bases line up with TRBD1. Trimming took 6 bases from V and 7 from J; bases not matched to a gene: 4. Germline V lookup: CDR1 LNHDA, CDR2 SQIVND (reference sequence). CDR3 length: 13 amino acids. CDR3 protein: CASRPTGVEKLFF. The CDR3 region has the DNA TGTGCCAGTAGGCCGACAGGGGTTGAAAAACTGTTTTTT. The full variable domain, its missing parts supplied by reference TRBV19 and TRBJ1-4, is DGGITQSPKYLFRKEGQNVTLSCEQNLNHDAMYWYRQDPGQGLRLIYYSQIVNDFQKGDIAEGYSVSREKKESFPLTVTSAQKNPTAFYLCASRPTGVEKLFFGSGTQLSVL.

The genes are TRBV27 and TRBJ1-4; maybe TRBD1 (6 bases). Germline CDR1 and CDR2: MNHEY and SMNVEV (reference sequence). This CDR3 region has 17 residues. Trimming removed 4 bases from V and 3 bases from J, with 18 bases in between. CDR3 region: CASSSIAFRGANEKLFF. The CDR3 nucleotides read TGTGCCAGCAGTTCAATTGCCTTCAGGGGAGCTAATGAAAAACTGTTTTTT.

The chain links TRBV3-1 (or the pseudogene TRBV3-2) to TRBJ1-1; D gene ambiguous. V was trimmed by 6 bases and J by 7 bases, leaving 12 bases between them. Germline loops: CDR1 LGHDT, CDR2 YNNKEL (reference sequence). CDR3 length: 12 residues. In DNA, the CDR3 is TGTGCCAGCAGAAACCCTCAGGATGAAGCTTTCTTT. It encodes CASRNPQDEAFF.

This rearrangement joins TRBV12-3 or TRBV12-4 to TRBJ1-2, with 7 bases aligning to TRBD1. The CDR3 has 12 residues. Unmatched junction bases numbered 2, after V lost 2 bases and J lost 8 bases. For the CDR3, the DNA is TGTGCCAGCAGTTTAAGGGGGCGAGGCTACACCTTC. This translates into CASSLRGRGYTF.

This clone was found a few times. This chain links TRBV7-9 with TRBJ1-4; TRBD1 agrees at 7 bases. The CDR3 consists of 17 residues. Germline trimming cut 1 base from V and 2 bases from J; bases unmatched to any gene: 7. In germline, CDR1 is SEHNR, CDR2 FQNEAQ (reference sequence). CDR3 residues: CASSLGQGVRTNEKLFF. The CDR3 nucleotides are TGTGCCAGCAGCTTAGGGCAGGGGGTTCGCACTAATGAAAAACTGTTTTTT.

This chain connects TRBV2 to TRBJ1-2; TRBD1 agrees at 7 bases. V was pared by 6 bases and J by 12 bases, with 16 bases of the junction left unmatched. This CDR3 is 14 amino acids long. CDR1 and CDR2 (germline): SNHLY, FYNNEI. In DNA form, the CDR3 reads TGTGCCAGCAGGGAAACCCAGGGGGGAACTGTGAACACCTTC. Translation: CASRETQGGTVNTF.